This TCR beta chain was profiled in a study of CD8 T cells in ankylosing spondylitis. Trimming stripped 3 bases from V and 2 bases from J, with 9 bases between. Germline assignment: CDR1 SGHTA and CDR2 FQGNSA. The CDR3 spans 14 residues. The sample holds many counts of this clonotype. Each CDR3 protein is one row after TCRdb ran MiXCR on the 5' RACE reads. This sample yields approximately 100,000 distinct CDR3 sequences, of which almost 8.5% are seen a single time; more than 9.5% belongs to the top ten. The rearrangement links TRBV7-2 to TRBJ2-3; D is possibly TRBD1 or TRBD2 (5 bases each). The sequencing sample was made of blood, either unsorted or a sorted T cell fraction (not recorded which). This clonotype originated in a male donor with ankylosing spondylitis or in good health (not recorded which). CDR3 residues: CASSFGGNTDTQYF. The DNA for the CDR3 is TGTGCCAGCAGCTTTGGGGGTAACACAGATACGCAGTATTTT.